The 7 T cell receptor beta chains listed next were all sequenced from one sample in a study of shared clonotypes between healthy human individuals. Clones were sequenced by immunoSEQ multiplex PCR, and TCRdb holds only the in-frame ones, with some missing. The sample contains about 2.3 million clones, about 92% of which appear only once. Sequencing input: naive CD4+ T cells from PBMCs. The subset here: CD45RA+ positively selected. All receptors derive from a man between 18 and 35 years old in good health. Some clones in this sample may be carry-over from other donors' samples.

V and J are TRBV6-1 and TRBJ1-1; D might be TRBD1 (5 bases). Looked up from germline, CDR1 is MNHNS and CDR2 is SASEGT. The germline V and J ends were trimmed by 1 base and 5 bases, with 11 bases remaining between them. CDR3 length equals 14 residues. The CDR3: CASSEVRTRTEAFF. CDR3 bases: TGTGCCAGCAGTGAAGTGAGGACAAGGACTGAAGCTTTCTTT.

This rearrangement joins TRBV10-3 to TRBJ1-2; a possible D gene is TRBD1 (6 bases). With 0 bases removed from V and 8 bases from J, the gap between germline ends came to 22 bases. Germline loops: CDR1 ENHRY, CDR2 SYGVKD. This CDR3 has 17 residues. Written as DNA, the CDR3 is TGTGCCATCAGTGAGTCGAACGTGGGGCGGGGGCGCCGGGGCTACACCTTC. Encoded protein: CAISESNVGRGRRGYTF.

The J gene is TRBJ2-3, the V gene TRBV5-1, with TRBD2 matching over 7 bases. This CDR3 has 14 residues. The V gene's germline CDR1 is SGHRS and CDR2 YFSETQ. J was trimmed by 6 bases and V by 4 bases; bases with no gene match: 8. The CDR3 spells CASSRDYGRDTQYF. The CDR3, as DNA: TGCGCCAGCAGCCGGGACTATGGCAGGGATACGCAGTATTTT.

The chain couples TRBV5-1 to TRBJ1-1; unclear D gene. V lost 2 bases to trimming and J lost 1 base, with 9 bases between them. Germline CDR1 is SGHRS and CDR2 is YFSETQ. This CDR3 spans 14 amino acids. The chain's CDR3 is CASSFSPGNTEAFF. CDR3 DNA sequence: TGCGCCAGCAGCTTTTCTCCAGGGAACACTGAAGCTTTCTTT. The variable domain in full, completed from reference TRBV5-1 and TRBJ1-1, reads KAGVTQTPRYLIKTRGQQVTLSCSPISGHRSVSWYQQTPGQGLQFLFEYFSETQRNKGNFPGRFSGRQFSNSRSEMNVSTLELGDSALYLCASSFSPGNTEAFFGQGTRLTVV.

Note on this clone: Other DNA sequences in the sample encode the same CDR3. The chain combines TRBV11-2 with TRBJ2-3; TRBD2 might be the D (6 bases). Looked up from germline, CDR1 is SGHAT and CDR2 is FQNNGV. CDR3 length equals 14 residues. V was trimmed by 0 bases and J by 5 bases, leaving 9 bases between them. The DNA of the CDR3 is TGTGCCAGCAGCTTAGATCGGGGAGGAGATACGCAGTATTTT. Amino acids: CASSLDRGGDTQYF.

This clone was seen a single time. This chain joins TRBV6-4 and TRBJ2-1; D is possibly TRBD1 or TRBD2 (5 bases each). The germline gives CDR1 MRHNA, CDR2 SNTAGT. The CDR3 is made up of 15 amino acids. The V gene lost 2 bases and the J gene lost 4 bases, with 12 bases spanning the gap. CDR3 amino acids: CASSDLQGGYNEQFF. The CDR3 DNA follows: TGTGCCAGCAGTGACCTCCAGGGCGGGTACAATGAGCAGTTCTTC.

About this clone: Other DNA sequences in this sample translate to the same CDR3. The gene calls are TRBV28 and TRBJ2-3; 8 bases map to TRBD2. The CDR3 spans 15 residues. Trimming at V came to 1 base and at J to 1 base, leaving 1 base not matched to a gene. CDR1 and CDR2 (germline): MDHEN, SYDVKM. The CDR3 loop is CASSLSGGGTDTQYF. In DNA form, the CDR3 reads TGTGCCAGCAGTTTATCGGGAGGGGGCACAGATACGCAGTATTTT.